This TCR beta chain was identified during a study of blood T cell repertoires in COVID-19. Study background: Spain, Italy and the United States supplied samples that represented acute and convalescent COVID-19. Nucleic acid was either cDNA or gDNA, and it came from T cells, B-cell-depleted T cells, or PBMCs.

The CDR3 covers 15 residues. Germline CDR1 SGHDN, CDR2 FVKESK. V gave up 4 bases and J gave up 8 bases, with 17 bases separating them. Authors' analysis steps: Estimates of nucleated cell counts were drawn from the amplification of reference gene primers. TCRdb keeps only in-frame clones here, not all; method: immunoSEQ multiplex PCR. Clone size and V and J calls were adopted from that table, with D and trimming inferred from the DNA. The sample contains 60,000 to 85,000 clones, under 85% of which appear only once. The chain has TRBV14 and TRBJ1-4; D is undetermined. The sample taken for sequencing was peripheral blood. The TCR originated in a man in his 70s with acute or convalescent COVID-19. CDR3 residues: CASSPTLSTEEKLFF. CDR3 in DNA: TGTGCCAGCAGCCCAACCTTGAGCACCGAAGAAAAACTGTTTTTT.